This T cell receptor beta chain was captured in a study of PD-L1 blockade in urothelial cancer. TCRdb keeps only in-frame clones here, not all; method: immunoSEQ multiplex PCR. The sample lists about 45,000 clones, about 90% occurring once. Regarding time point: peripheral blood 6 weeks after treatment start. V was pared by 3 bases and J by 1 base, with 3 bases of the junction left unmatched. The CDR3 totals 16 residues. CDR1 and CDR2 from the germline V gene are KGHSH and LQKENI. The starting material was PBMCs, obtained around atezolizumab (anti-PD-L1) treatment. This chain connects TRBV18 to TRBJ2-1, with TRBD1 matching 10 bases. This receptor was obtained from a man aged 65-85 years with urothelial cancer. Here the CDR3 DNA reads TGTGCCAGCTCACCTAGACAGGGGGCATCCTACAATGAGCAGTTCTTC. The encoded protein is CASSPRQGASYNEQFF.